These 29 T cell receptor beta chains were sequenced from one sample in a study of OX40 agonist ivuxolimab in advanced cancers. The protocol was immunoSEQ multiplex PCR, while the TCRdb copy is restricted to in-frame clones and leaves out a portion. The top ten clones hold approximately 1.8% of a sample with tens of thousands of clones, 80% to 95% of them seen once. The sample here was CD4+ or CD8+ T cells sorted from blood, taken in a trial of the OX40 agonist ivuxolimab. The receptors originated from an adult with an advanced solid tumor such as melanoma, head and neck, liver or kidney cancer.

The chain uses TRBV15 and TRBJ2-1; D gene uncertain. The CDR3 totals 16 residues. CDR1 is LNHNV, CDR2 YYDKDF, per germline (reference sequence). The V end was cut by 3 bases, the J end by 0 bases, with 12 bases between. The CDR3 sequence: CATSSLKSRSYNEQFF. CDR3 bases: TGTGCCACCAGCAGTCTAAAGAGCCGCTCCTACAATGAGCAGTTCTTC.

J is TRBJ1-5 and V is TRBV19; D unresolved. The CDR3 totals 17 residues. Trimming removed 1 base from V and 5 bases from J, with 18 bases in between. Germline V gene sequence: CDR1 LNHDA, CDR2 SQIVND (reference sequence). The CDR3: CASSIGQVGGRYQPQHF. The CDR3 DNA reads as TGTGCCAGTAGTATAGGCCAGGTCGGAGGTAGGTATCAGCCCCAGCATTTT.

V gene TRBV7-9 combines with J gene TRBJ1-2; no clear D. CDR3 length: 15 residues. Trimming pared 1 base from V and 4 bases from J, leaving 13 bases between. The V gene's germline CDR1 is SEHNR and CDR2 FQNEAQ (reference sequence). The CDR3: CASSLDSPTPYGYTF. The CDR3 coding sequence is TGTGCCAGCAGCTTAGATTCTCCGACACCCTATGGCTACACCTTC.

This rearrangement joins TRBV19 to TRBJ1-5; 7 bases are a match to TRBD1. The CDR3 is 17 residues long. CDR1 and CDR2 (germline): LNHDA, SQIVND (reference sequence). V gave up 6 bases and J gave up 1 base; unmatched junction bases: 12. CDR3 nucleotides: TGTGCCAGTAGAGCAGTCAGGACAGGCTCAAGCAATCAGCCCCAGCATTTT. It encodes CASRAVRTGSSNQPQHF.

CDR3 residues: CASSFWGGGPDTQYF. In DNA, the CDR3 is TGTGCCAGCAGTTTTTGGGGAGGCGGTCCAGATACGCAGTATTTT. This chain joins TRBV28 and TRBJ2-3; a weak D match, TRBD2 (6 bases). The CDR3 contains 15 residues. Germline CDR1 reads MDHEN; CDR2 reads SYDVKM. Trimming removed 3 bases at V and 4 bases at J, with 14 bases between.

This sequence joins TRBV5-1 and TRBJ2-3; 7 bases match TRBD1. V lost 0 bases to trimming and J lost 6 bases; unmatched junction nucleotides: 4. The CDR3 is 14 residues long. Germline CDR1 SGHRS, CDR2 YFSETQ. CDR3 in DNA: TGCGCCAGCAGCTTGGGACAGGGTGGGGATACGCAGTATTTT. This codes for CASSLGQGGDTQYF.

The chain uses TRBV19 and TRBJ2-4; 7 bases agree with TRBD1. CDR1 and CDR2 (germline): LNHDA, SQIVND (reference sequence). The CDR3 is 16 amino acids. The J segment lost 6 bases and the V segment lost 5 bases, leaving 13 bases of the junction unmatched. CDR3 in DNA: TGTGCCAGTAGTTTCTCGACAGGGCCCTTGGGAAACATTCAGTACTTC. Encoded protein: CASSFSTGPLGNIQYF.

The V gene is TRBV30, the J gene TRBJ2-2; 10 nucleotides agree with TRBD2. CDR3 length: 14 residues. V shed 4 bases and J 4 bases; nucleotides not matched to a gene: 3. CDR1 GTSNPN and CDR2 SVGIG come from the germline V gene (reference sequence). The CDR3 nucleotides are TGTGCCTGGATCCCTAGCGGGGGCACCGGGGAGCTGTTTTTT. Amino acid sequence: CAWIPSGGTGELFF.

The chain employs TRBV7-3 and TRBJ1-1; possible D gene TRBD1, 5 bases. This CDR3 contains 13 residues. V dropped 4 bases and J dropped 2 bases, with 8 bases sitting between them. Germline values: CDR1 SGHTA, CDR2 FQGTGA. The CDR3 loop reads CASSSGPNTEAFF. As DNA, the CDR3 is TGTGCCAGCAGCTCGGGACCTAACACTGAAGCTTTCTTT.

The chain is built from TRBV11-2 and TRBJ2-5; D not resolved. The CDR3 spans 12 residues. Trimming pared 5 bases from V and 1 base from J, leaving 5 bases between. CDR1 SGHAT and CDR2 FQNNGV come from the germline V gene. CDR3 loop: CASSPSQETQYF. The CDR3, as DNA: TGTGCCAGCAGCCCCAGCCAAGAGACCCAGTACTTC.

This clone was recorded only once. The gene calls are TRBV6-6 and TRBJ1-6; 8 positions match TRBD1. Germline assignment: CDR1 MNHNY and CDR2 SVGAGI (reference sequence). The CDR3 runs 14 residues. V dropped 6 bases and J dropped 10; count of bases not matched to a gene: 8. CDR3: CASRGDRSGSPLHF. The CDR3 nucleotides read TGTGCCAGCAGGGGGGACAGGTCGGGATCACCCCTCCACTTT.

V gene TRBV7-8 combines with J gene TRBJ2-2; tentative D call: TRBD2 (7 bases). Germline CDR1 SGHVS, CDR2 FQNEAQ. This CDR3 contains 14 residues. The germline V and J ends were trimmed by 3 bases and 6 bases, with 11 bases remaining between them. The CDR3 sequence is CASSFKGGSGELFF. CDR3 nucleotide sequence: TGTGCCAGCAGCTTCAAGGGGGGGTCCGGGGAGCTGTTTTTT.

J is TRBJ1-1 and V is TRBV9, with D unclear. The CDR3 has 13 residues. The V end was cut by 4 bases, the J end by 0 bases, with 7 bases between. CDR1 SGDLS and CDR2 YYNGEE come from the germline V gene. CDR3 in amino acids: CASSLVLNTEAFF. In nucleotides, the CDR3 is TGTGCCAGCAGCCTGGTCTTGAACACTGAAGCTTTCTTT.

The CDR3 reads CASQTGSEAFF. For the CDR3, the DNA is TGTGCCAGCCAGACAGGCTCTGAAGCTTTCTTT. The chain joins TRBV14 to TRBJ1-1; D possibly corresponds to TRBD1 (6 bases). CDR3 size: 11 residues. V was trimmed by 8 bases and J by 6 bases, leaving 10 bases between them. Germline values: CDR1 SGHDN, CDR2 FVKESK.

V usage is TRBV11-3 and J usage is TRBJ2-5; 7 bases map to TRBD1. V was pared by 3 bases and J by 4 bases, with 8 bases of the junction left unmatched. Looked up from germline, CDR1 is SGHNT and CDR2 is YENEEA. The CDR3 is 15 amino acids. The DNA of the CDR3 is TGTGCCAGCAGCTTGGGACAGAATAAAGTAGAGACCCAGTACTTC. This translates into CASSLGQNKVETQYF.

The rearrangement uses TRBV6-5 and TRBJ2-7; D is tentatively TRBD1 or TRBD2 (5 bases each). V was trimmed by 6 bases and J by 0 bases, leaving 9 bases between them. The CDR3 covers 13 residues. Germline V gene lookup returns CDR1 MNHEY and CDR2 SVGAGI. In DNA form, the CDR3 reads TGTGCCAGCAGACCCGGGGCCTCCTACGAGCAGTACTTC. This codes for CASRPGASYEQYF.

The rearrangement uses TRBV12-5 and TRBJ2-1; 14 bases align to TRBD2. J was trimmed by 6 bases and V by 1 base; bases with no gene match: 2. The CDR3 loop spans 16 amino acids. Looked up from germline, CDR1 is LGHNT and CDR2 is FRNRAP. The CDR3 loop is CASGLGLAGGRNEQFF. In DNA, the CDR3 is TGTGCTAGTGGTTTGGGACTAGCGGGGGGGCGCAATGAGCAGTTCTTC.

Written as DNA, the CDR3 is TGTGCCTGGAGTCTCTCCTTTTCTGACGTCGGGGGGCTCTACGAGCAGTACTTC. The encoded protein is CAWSLSFSDVGGLYEQYF. The rearrangement joins TRBV30 to TRBJ2-7; D is possibly TRBD2 (7 bases). CDR3 length: 18 amino acids. Germline-derived CDR1 and CDR2 are GTSNPN and SVGIG (reference sequence). Trimming removed 2 bases from V and 3 bases from J, with 26 bases in between.

This clone has only one observation. The rearrangement joins TRBV7-6 to TRBJ2-7; 7 bases fit TRBD2. Germline V gene lookup returns CDR1 SGHVS and CDR2 FNYEAQ. The CDR3 runs 13 residues. Trimming cost V 5 bases and J 3 bases; bases outside gene matches: 4. The CDR3 bases are TGTGCCAGCAGCCCGGGGGGTAGCTACGAGCAGTACTTC. The encoded protein is CASSPGGSYEQYF.

V is TRBV18 and J is TRBJ1-5, with 10 bases aligning to TRBD1. V shed 4 bases and J 0 bases; nucleotides not matched to a gene: 9. There are 18 residues in the CDR3. Germline CDR1 KGHSH, CDR2 LQKENI. The CDR3 DNA is TGTGCCAGCTCACTTAGGGGACAGGGGATATATAGCAATCAGCCCCAGCATTTT. Translation: CASSLRGQGIYSNQPQHF.

A single count supports this clone. This rearrangement joins TRBV9 to TRBJ2-1, with 12 bases fitting TRBD2. The CDR3 has 17 amino acids. The germline V gene encodes CDR1 SGDLS and CDR2 YYNGEE. After removal of 2 bases from V and 4 bases from J, the junction contained 7 bases not matched to a gene. The CDR3 sequence: CASSVSPTSGRYNEQFF. The CDR3, as DNA: TGTGCCAGCAGCGTGTCCCCGACTAGCGGGAGATACAATGAGCAGTTCTTC.

The chain couples TRBV7-2 to TRBJ1-5; the match to TRBD1 covers 9 bases. From germline, CDR1 is SGHTA and CDR2 FQGNSA. The CDR3 runs 16 residues. The V and J ends lost 3 bases and 0 bases, in that order; junction bases with no gene match: 3. DNA for the CDR3: TGTGCCAGCAGCTTGACAGGGGGATATAGCAATCAGCCCCAGCATTTT. Amino acid sequence: CASSLTGGYSNQPQHF.

This clone has only one observation. The chain combines TRBV5-1 with TRBJ2-7; D may be TRBD1 (6 bases). The CDR3 totals 13 residues. The ends were cut back, 1 base at V and 4 bases at J, with 9 bases in the middle. Per the germline V gene, CDR1 is SGHRS and CDR2 is YFSETQ. CDR3 nucleotides: TGCGCCAGCAGCTTGACAGGGTGGTACGAGCAGTACTTC. Residues: CASSLTGWYEQYF.

The chain has TRBV25-1 and TRBJ1-6; D uncertain. Looked up from germline, CDR1 is MGHDK and CDR2 is SYGVNS. V was trimmed by 1 base and J by 7 bases, leaving 14 bases between them. CDR3 length: 16 residues. The CDR3 reads CASSESALVGNSPLHF. The CDR3 DNA reads as TGTGCCAGCAGTGAATCGGCGCTGGTGGGGAATTCACCCCTCCACTTT.

This chain uses TRBV28 with TRBJ2-2; D perhaps matches TRBD2 (5 bases). The CDR3 is 14 residues long. Per the germline V gene, CDR1 is MDHEN and CDR2 is SYDVKM. Trimming shortened V by 7 bases and J by 3 bases, and 12 bases separated the two germline ends. In DNA, the CDR3 is TGTGCCAGCACTCCTAGCTGGGACACCGGGGAGCTGTTTTTT. Translation: CASTPSWDTGELFF.

The V gene is TRBV6-7, the J gene TRBJ2-2; 7 bases map to TRBD2. TRBV6-7 is treated as an ORF (open reading frame) with a function not yet certain. The ends lost 6 bases at V and 6 bases at J; junction bases unmatched: 7. CDR3 length: 14 amino acids. The CDR3 loop reads CASRERGCAGELFF. As DNA, the CDR3 is TGTGCCAGCAGGGAGCGGGGTTGCGCCGGGGAGCTGTTTTTT.

The rearrangement links TRBV29-1 to TRBJ2-5; D gene uncertain. Germline V gives CDR1 SQVTM, CDR2 ANQGSEA. V was trimmed by 5 bases and J by 1 base, leaving 11 bases between them. The CDR3 loop spans 13 amino acids. CDR3 protein: CSVKKIIQETQYF. The CDR3 DNA reads TGCAGCGTTAAAAAGATAATCCAAGAGACCCAGTACTTC.

The chain links TRBV19 to TRBJ1-3; a weak D match, TRBD1 (5 bases). With 3 bases removed from V and 0 bases from J, the gap between germline ends came to 15 bases. This CDR3 comprises 17 residues. CDR1 and CDR2 (germline): LNHDA, SQIVND (reference sequence). This CDR3 reads CASSILGTGLSGNTIYF. In DNA form, the CDR3 reads TGTGCCAGTAGTATCCTCGGGACGGGCCTCTCTGGAAACACCATATATTTT. Based on the CDR3 plus reference TRBV19 and TRBJ1-3, the full variable domain is DGGITQSPKYLFRKEGQNVTLSCEQNLNHDAMYWYRQDPGQGLRLIYYSQIVNDFQKGDIAEGYSVSREKKESFPLTVTSAQKNPTAFYLCASSILGTGLSGNTIYFGEGSWLTVV.

This rearrangement joins TRBV10-3 to TRBJ2-7, with D perhaps being TRBD1 or TRBD2 (5 bases each). Per the germline V gene, CDR1 is ENHRY and CDR2 is SYGVKD. Trimming took off 2 bases at V and 0 bases at J, with 8 bases between the two ends. The CDR3 length is 14 residues. The CDR3 loop is CAISEGGFSYEQYF. The CDR3 DNA reads TGTGCCATCAGTGAGGGGGGATTCTCCTACGAGCAGTACTTC.